This T cell receptor (beta chain) was identified during a study of T cell responses to AZD1222 COVID-19 vaccine. Method: immunoSEQ multiplex PCR; TCRdb's copy keeps in-frame clones and lacks some. The data hold about 160,000 clones, with roughly 90% observed a single time. Trimming stripped 4 bases from V and 7 bases from J, with 24 bases between. Germline loops: CDR1 SGDLS, CDR2 YYNGEE. This CDR3 has 17 residues. J is TRBJ2-1 and V is TRBV9; possible D gene TRBD2, 7 bases. This sequence originates from an adult who received the AZD1222 COVID-19 vaccine. The sequencing used peripheral blood, collected 28 days after the second AZD1222 dose. CDR3 residues: CASSTRPEGEGRNEQFF. The CDR3, as DNA: TGTGCCAGCAGCACCCGTCCCGAGGGGGAGGGTCGTAATGAGCAGTTCTTC.